This T cell receptor (beta chain) stems from a study of shared clonotypes between healthy human individuals. Study background: Per donor, three plates held CD4 naive cells, three held CD4 memory, two held CD8 naive and one held CD8 memory.

Sequenced by immunoSEQ multiplex PCR; TCRdb stores in-frame clones only, minus some. Of about 2.1 million clones listed, around 93% were seen once; the top ten hold around 1.8%. CD45RO-negative cells were positively selected for CCR7, leaving out terminally differentiated effector memory CD45RA+ cells. Notes on the study in general: Only blood was sampled, and tissue TCR repertoires likely differ from blood ones. Inspection by rarefaction showed sorted-subset sequencing to be incomplete despite large depth. Generally, naive subsets (rather than memory subsets) showed larger estimated richness.

Per the germline V gene, CDR1 is MNHEY and CDR2 is SMNVEV (reference sequence). The CDR3 is 15 amino acids. The V and J ends lost 1 base and 6 bases, in that order; junction bases with no gene match: 6. With respect to this clone: Its target is unknown.

The chain links TRBV27 to TRBJ1-5; TRBD1 aligns across 7 bases. This clonotype originated in a man between 18 and 35 years old in good health. Some clones in this sample may be carry-over from other donors' samples. Sample: naive CD8+ T cells from PBMCs. CDR3 in DNA: TGTGCCAGCAGTTTATATCAGCCAGGGGGTCAGCCCCAGCATTTT. Amino acids: CASSLYQPGGQPQHF.